This TCR beta chain was recovered during a study of shared clonotypes between healthy human individuals. V was clipped by 7 bases and J by 4 bases, with 11 bases between them. The CDR3 loop spans 12 amino acids. The germline CDR1 and CDR2 sequences are SQVTM and ANQGSEA. TCRdb's table, derived via immunoSEQ multiplex PCR, lists solely in-frame clones and lacks some. Counted here are 450,000 to 500,000 clones, about 85% occurring once; the ten biggest clones make up roughly 13%. V and J are TRBV29-1 and TRBJ2-4; D ambiguous. The clonotype was recovered from a middle-aged woman in good health. Some clones in this sample may be carry-over from other donors' samples. Sequencing input: PBMCs. Here the CDR3 DNA reads TGCAGCGGTATAACAGAAAAAAACATTCAGTACTTC. It translates to CSGITEKNIQYF.